This TCR beta chain stems from a study of T cells expressing NK-cell markers. Turning to the study itself: Obtained from sorted CD3+CD56+NKG2C+, CD3+CD56+NKG2C- and CD3+CD56-NKG2C+ T cells were the TCR beta repertoires.

In germline, CDR1 is KGHDR, CDR2 SFDVKD. This CDR3 is 13 amino acids long. For each CDR3 protein, TCRdb gives one entry from its re-call of the 5' RACE reads, without DNA. The sample includes 250,000 to 300,000 distinct CDR3 sequences. The material sequenced was blood T cells: a sorted CD56 or NKG2C T cell subset, CD4+ or CD8+ T cells, or bulk PBMC T cells (not recorded which). The rearrangement links TRBV24-1 to TRBJ2-2; the D gene TCRdb calls, TRBD2, cannot be checked with no DNA. The receptor's source is a woman between 18 and 69 years old in good health. The chain's CDR3 is CATETRGTGELFF.